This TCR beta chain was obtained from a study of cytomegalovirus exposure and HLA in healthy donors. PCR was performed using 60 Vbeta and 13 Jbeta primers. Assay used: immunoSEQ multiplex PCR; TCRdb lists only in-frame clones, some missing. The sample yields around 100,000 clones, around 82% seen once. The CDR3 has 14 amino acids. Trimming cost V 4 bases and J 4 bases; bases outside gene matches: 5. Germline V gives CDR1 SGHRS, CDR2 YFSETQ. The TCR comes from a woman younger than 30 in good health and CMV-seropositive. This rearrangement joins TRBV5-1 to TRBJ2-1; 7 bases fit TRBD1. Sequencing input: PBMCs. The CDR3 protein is CASSIGTEYNEQFF. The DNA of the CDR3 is TGCGCCAGCAGCATTGGGACAGAGTACAATGAGCAGTTCTTC. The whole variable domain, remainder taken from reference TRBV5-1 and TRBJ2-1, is KAGVTQTPRYLIKTRGQQVTLSCSPISGHRSVSWYQQTPGQGLQFLFEYFSETQRNKGNFPGRFSGRQFSNSRSEMNVSTLELGDSALYLCASSIGTEYNEQFFGPGTRLTVL.